This is a list of T cell receptor beta chains from one sample in a study of human T cells and chemical hapten exposure. TCRdb independently ran MiXCR on the RACE reads; one entry per CDR3 protein. The repertoire holds 65,000 to 95,000 distinct CDR3 sequences, 8.5% to 10% seen once, with about 1.7% in the top ten. Specimen: whole blood. These receptors all come from a female donor in good health. Some clones in this sample may be carry-over from other donors' samples. Both conserved end residues are part of each CDR3. Fields, in order: clone size, J gene, V gene, D gene, CDR3 protein, CDR3 DNA. D genes are given only for firm matches. Not all rows give a size; the values are once, few, many and, for expanded clones, a class.

>many|TRBJ1-1|TRBV5-1|NA
CASSLEDGTEAFF
TGCGCCAGCAGCTTGGAGGACGGGACTGAAGCTTTCTTT
>many|TRBJ2-1|TRBV28|TRBD2
CASSLAGLAEQFF
TGTGCCAGCAGTCTAGCCGGACTAGCTGAGCAGTTCTTC
>many|TRBJ2-1|TRBV5-1|NA
CASSLGSAYNEQFF
TGCGCCAGCAGCTTAGGCAGCGCCTACAATGAGCAGTTCTTC
>NA|TRBJ2-1|TRBV2|TRBD2
CASSEARAGGDYNEQFF
TGTGCCAGCAGTGAAGCTCGGGCGGGGGGGGATTACAATGAGCAGTTCTTC
>many|TRBJ1-1|TRBV28|TRBD1
CASRTGEEWDTEAFF
TGTGCCAGCAGGACAGGGGAGGAATGGGACACTGAAGCTTTCTTT
>many|TRBJ2-1|TRBV7-9|TRBD2
CASSLGLAGNYNEQFF
TGTGCCAGCAGCTTAGGACTAGCGGGGAACTACAATGAGCAGTTCTTC
>NA|TRBJ2-5|TRBV6-2/TRBV6-3|NA
CASTRGPSWVETQYF
TGTGCCAGCACCCGAGGGCCGAGCTGGGTAGAGACCCAGTACTTC
>NA|TRBJ2-6|TRBV2|TRBD1
CASRTGISSGANVLTF
TGTGCCAGCCGGACAGGGATCTCCTCTGGGGCCAACGTCCTGACTTTC
>NA|TRBJ1-1|TRBV15|NA
CATSRDSGNTEAFF
TGTGCCACCAGCAGAGATTCTGGGAACACTGAAGCTTTCTTT
>NA|TRBJ2-1|TRBV2|TRBD2
CASSVILGLLDEQFF
TGTGCCAGCAGTGTAATTTTGGGACTATTGGATGAGCAGTTCTTC
>many|TRBJ2-1|TRBV6-2/TRBV6-3|TRBD2
CASSRVRSGGAEEQFF
TGTGCCAGCAGCCGTGTAAGGAGCGGGGGGGCAGAGGAGCAGTTCTTC
>few|TRBJ1-6|TRBV7-2|TRBD1
CASSFTGGPSVF
TGTGCCAGCAGCTTTACAGGGGGCCCCTCGGTCTTT
>NA|TRBJ2-1|TRBV2|NA
CASSAGQFISEQFF
TGTGCCAGCAGTGCGGGACAATTTATTAGTGAGCAGTTCTTC
>NA|TRBJ1-5|TRBV2|NA
CASSARGGRSNQPQHF
TGTGCCAGCAGTGCAAGGGGCGGCCGAAGCAATCAGCCCCAGCATTTT
>NA|TRBJ2-7|TRBV18|TRBD1
CASSPPGTGYHEQYF
TGTGCCAGCTCACCACCAGGGACAGGGTACCACGAGCAGTACTTC
>NA|TRBJ2-3|TRBV15|NA
CATSRDGVGSTDTQYF
TGTGCCACCAGCAGAGACGGGGTCGGAAGCACAGATACGCAGTATTTT
>few|TRBJ1-5|TRBV2|NA
CASRDTYLSNQPQHF
TGTGCCAGCCGGGACACTTATCTTAGCAATCAGCCCCAGCATTTT
>NA|TRBJ2-7|TRBV18|TRBD1
CASSPKSGTGGYEQYF
TGTGCCAGCTCACCTAAAAGCGGGACAGGGGGGTACGAGCAGTACTTC
>few|TRBJ2-1|TRBV12-3/TRBV12-4|TRBD1
CASSPTGGSYNEQFF
TGTGCCAGCAGCCCGACAGGGGGGTCCTACAATGAGCAGTTCTTC
>NA|TRBJ2-2|TRBV7-2|NA
CASSLRARGTGELFF
TGTGCCAGCAGCTTAAGGGCACGGGGCACCGGGGAGCTGTTTTTT
>few|TRBJ2-7|TRBV6-2/TRBV6-3|TRBD2
CASSPWSGGFDEQYF
TGTGCCAGCAGCCCCTGGAGCGGGGGTTTTGACGAGCAGTACTTC
>few|TRBJ2-7|TRBV19|NA
CASSIRREGSYEQYF
TGTGCCAGTAGTATCAGGAGGGAAGGATCCTACGAGCAGTACTTC
>NA|TRBJ1-5|TRBV12-3/TRBV12-4|NA
CASSLAIGGVQPQHF
TGTGCCAGCAGTTTAGCGATCGGAGGCGTTCAGCCCCAGCATTTT
>NA|TRBJ1-1|TRBV29-1|TRBD1
CSAGTGALEAFF
TGCAGCGCAGGGACAGGGGCACTTGAAGCTTTCTTT
>NA|TRBJ1-1|TRBV29-1|TRBD1
CSAGQGIGTEAFF
TGCAGCGCCGGACAGGGGATAGGCACTGAAGCTTTCTTT
>NA|TRBJ2-5|TRBV18|NA
CASSPPIRTGHLTETQYF
TGTGCCAGCTCACCACCTATTAGAACCGGCCATCTAACGGAGACCCAGTACTTC
>many|TRBJ1-2|TRBV6-5|TRBD1
CASSSPGQGAPNYGYTF
TGTGCCAGCAGTTCCCCAGGACAGGGGGCACCTAACTATGGCTACACCTTC
>NA|TRBJ2-3|TRBV29-1|TRBD2
CSVETSGGTDTQYF
TGCAGCGTTGAAACTAGCGGGGGGACAGATACGCAGTATTTT
>few|TRBJ2-5|TRBV2|NA
CASHIGRRETQYF
TGTGCCAGCCACATAGGACGGCGGGAGACCCAGTACTTC
>many|TRBJ1-3|TRBV7-6|TRBD1
CASSRLTGGFSGNTIYF
TGTGCCAGCAGCCGATTAACAGGGGGTTTCAGTGGAAACACCATATATTTT
>NA|TRBJ2-7|TRBV27|NA
CASSRPGSTFYEQYF
TGTGCCAGCAGCCGCCCCGGTAGCACCTTCTACGAGCAGTACTTC
>once|TRBJ2-7|TRBV5-1|NA
CASSLGSGEQYF
TGCGCCAGCAGCTTGGGGAGCGGCGAGCAGTACTTC
>many|TRBJ1-2|TRBV29-1|TRBD1
CSVEVGTGGYGYTF
TGCAGCGTTGAAGTCGGGACAGGGGGCTATGGCTACACCTTC
>NA|TRBJ1-6|TRBV4-1|NA
CASSQDRGARVSPLHF
TGCGCCAGCAGCCAAGATCGGGGGGCAAGAGTCTCACCCCTCCACTTT
>NA|TRBJ1-1|TRBV5-5|TRBD1
CASSSLSGGYTEAFF
TGTGCCAGCAGCTCCCTTTCAGGGGGTTACACTGAAGCTTTCTTT
>many|TRBJ2-5|TRBV7-9|NA
CASSLGLETQYF
TGTGCCAGCAGCTTGGGGTTAGAGACCCAGTACTTC
>many|TRBJ2-7|TRBV7-8|NA
CASSLRGSSNPRRVVEYF
TGTGCCAGCAGCTTACGTGGGTCGTCCAACCCACGGCGGGTGGTAGAGTACTTC
>few|TRBJ1-1|TRBV4-2|NA
CASSASVADRAFF
TGTGCCAGCAGCGCGAGTGTTGCCGATAGAGCTTTCTTT
>NA|TRBJ2-1|TRBV15|TRBD1
CATSRGQGSLGQFF
TGTGCCACCAGCAGAGGACAGGGAAGTCTTGGGCAGTTCTTC
>few|TRBJ2-3|TRBV12-3/TRBV12-4|NA
CASSPPSGTSDTQYF
TGTGCCAGCAGTCCCCCCTCCGGGACATCAGATACGCAGTATTTT
>many|TRBJ1-1|TRBV7-9|TRBD1
CASSADRGRAINTEAFF
TGTGCCAGCAGCGCAGACAGGGGCCGGGCCATTAACACTGAAGCTTTCTTT
>NA|TRBJ2-4|TRBV2|TRBD1
CASRPGQDKNIQYF
TGTGCCAGCAGGCCGGGACAGGACAAAAACATTCAGTACTTC